Here is one TCR beta chain with its context. Its antigen is still unknown. Assay: immunoSEQ multiplex PCR; the TCRdb copy retains only in-frame clones and omits some. Of around 6,600 clones in the sample, about three fifths were seen once. This sample was taken from a study of CD4+ T cells in melanoma. General study points: Reportedly, melanoma neoantigen-specific CD4+ T cells showed varied differentiation states. CD8+ T cell, macrophage and B cell function reportedly correlated with neoantigen-specific CD4+ T cells.

This CDR3 contains 13 residues. The V end lost 5 bases, the J end lost 1 base, and 9 bases lay between the germline ends. Germline V CDR1 and CDR2: SGHTA, FQGTGA. This chain joins TRBV7-3 and TRBJ2-7; tentatively, D is TRBD1 (5 bases). The sequence derives from a human donor with melanoma. The sample was cells from a culture (not recorded whether cultured in vitro). The CDR3 DNA sequence: TGTGCCAGCAGCGATGGACATTCCTACGAGCAGTACTTC. It yields the protein CASSDGHSYEQYF.